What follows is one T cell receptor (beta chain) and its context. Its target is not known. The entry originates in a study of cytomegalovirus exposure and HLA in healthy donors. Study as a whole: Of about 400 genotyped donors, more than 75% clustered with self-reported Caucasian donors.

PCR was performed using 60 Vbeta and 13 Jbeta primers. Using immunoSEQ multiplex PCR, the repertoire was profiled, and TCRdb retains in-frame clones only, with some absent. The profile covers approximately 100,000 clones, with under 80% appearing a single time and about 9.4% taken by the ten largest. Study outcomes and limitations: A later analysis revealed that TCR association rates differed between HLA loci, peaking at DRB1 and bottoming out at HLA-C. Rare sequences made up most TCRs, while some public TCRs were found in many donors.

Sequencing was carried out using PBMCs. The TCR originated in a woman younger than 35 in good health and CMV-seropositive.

CDR3 nucleotides: TGTGCCAGCAGCTCGACAGGGGGTTCGGGCACTGAAGCTTTCTTT. This translates into CASSSTGGSGTEAFF. The V call is TRBV5-4, the J call TRBJ1-1, with 9 bases aligning to TRBD1. Unmatched junction bases numbered 7, after V lost 3 bases and J lost 4 bases. The CDR3 has 15 residues. Per germline, CDR1 SGHNT and CDR2 YYREEE (reference sequence). The full variable domain, rest sourced from reference TRBV5-4 and TRBJ1-1, is ETGVTQSPTHLIKTRGQQVTLRCSSQSGHNTVSWYQQALGQGPQFIFQYYREEENGRGNFPPRFSGLQFPNYSSELNVNALELDDSALYLCASSSTGGSGTEAFFGQGTRLTVV.